These 12 T cell receptor beta chains originate from one sample sequenced in a study of blood T cell repertoires in COVID-19. Sequencing was performed with immunoSEQ multiplex PCR; in TCRdb, only in-frame clones are kept and a portion is missing. The sample lists some 240,000 clones; about 79% were seen once. The sequencing input was peripheral blood. The receptor source for this set is a woman between 35 and 50 years old who had recovered from COVID-19.

The V gene is TRBV21-1, the J gene TRBJ1-5; the table's D call, TRBD1, has no DNA check behind it. TRBV21-1 is listed as a pseudogene. The CDR3 consists of 20 residues. DNA of the CDR3: TGTGCCAGCAGCAAAGGGCCCGACAGGGGGCGTAATGCACCCAATCAGCCCCAGCATTTT. Translating gives CASSKGPDRGRNAPNQPQHF.

The chain is built from TRBV12-5 and TRBJ1-2; a weak D match, TRBD1 (5 bases). The CDR3 contains 14 residues. Trimming shortened V by 3 bases and J by 4 bases, and 12 bases separated the two germline ends. In germline, CDR1 is LGHNT, CDR2 FRNRAP. The DNA for the CDR3 is TGTGCTAGTGGTTTAGGGGTCCTTGGCTATGGCTACACCTTC. Encoded protein: CASGLGVLGYGYTF.

This chain uses TRBV11-2 with TRBJ2-7; 8 bases agree with TRBD2. From germline, CDR1 is SGHAT and CDR2 FQNNGV. J was trimmed by 6 bases and V by 5 bases; bases with no gene match: 15. The CDR3 is 16 residues long. CDR3 in amino acids: CASSQLSGVGVGEQYF. CDR3 bases: TGTGCCAGCAGCCAACTTAGCGGGGTAGGAGTCGGCGAGCAGTACTTC.

This rearrangement joins TRBV2 to TRBJ2-3; 11 positions agree with TRBD2. The CDR3 runs 14 residues. Per the germline V gene, CDR1 is SNHLY and CDR2 is FYNNEI. The ends lost 6 bases at V and 5 bases at J; junction bases unmatched: 4. The CDR3 protein is CASRTSGVVDTQYF. CDR3 sequence (DNA): TGTGCCAGCAGGACTAGCGGGGTCGTAGATACGCAGTATTTT.

Only a few counts were recorded for this clone. The chain has TRBV4-3 and TRBJ1-2; a possible D gene is TRBD1 (6 bases). Germline V CDR1 and CDR2: LGHNA, YSLEER. V was trimmed by 5 bases and J by 7 bases, leaving 17 bases between them. This CDR3 spans 14 amino acids. The CDR3 reads CASSNNRGSLGYTF. The CDR3 nucleotides read TGCGCCAGCAGCAACAATAGGGGGTCTCTTGGCTACACCTTC.

The chain employs TRBV5-6 and TRBJ1-4; D gene ambiguous. The CDR3 consists of 17 residues. CDR1 and CDR2 (germline): SGHDT, YYEEEE. Trimming removed 0 bases at V and 7 bases at J, with 19 bases between. The CDR3 sequence is CASSLGFMSLGLEKLFF. CDR3 bases: TGTGCCAGCAGCTTGGGCTTTATGTCGTTAGGACTTGAAAAACTGTTTTTT. The full variable domain, completed using reference TRBV5-6 and TRBJ1-4, is DAGVTQSPTHLIKTRGQQVTLRCSPKSGHDTVSWYQQALGQGPQFIFQYYEEEERQRGNFPDRFSGHQFPNYSSELNVNALLLGDSALYLCASSLGFMSLGLEKLFFGSGTQLSVL.

The genes are TRBV7-3 and TRBJ2-1, with 9 bases lining up with TRBD2. Germline V gene lookup returns CDR1 SGHTA and CDR2 FQGTGA. The CDR3 covers 19 residues. V lost 0 bases, J lost 2 bases, and 11 bases stayed unmatched. CDR3 protein: CASSLTASPSGAAYNEQFF. CDR3 DNA: TGTGCCAGCAGCTTAACCGCGTCGCCTAGCGGGGCCGCCTACAATGAGCAGTTCTTC.

The J gene is TRBJ1-2, the V gene TRBV2; D is uncertain. CDR3 length equals 13 residues. Germline V gene lookup returns CDR1 SNHLY and CDR2 FYNNEI. The V end lost 6 bases, the J end lost 1 base, and 9 bases lay between the germline ends. For the CDR3, the DNA is TGTGCCAGCAGGGAGTTTGATAACTATGGCTACACCTTC. Its translation is CASREFDNYGYTF.

The rearrangement joins TRBV4-1 to TRBJ2-3; perhaps TRBD1 as D (6 bases). Trimming removed 0 bases from V and 7 bases from J, with 20 bases in between. The CDR3 is 17 residues long. Germline V CDR1 and CDR2: MGHRA, YSYEKL. The CDR3 loop reads CASSQDAEQGLGNTQYF. DNA for the CDR3: TGCGCCAGCAGCCAAGATGCGGAACAGGGCCTCGGAAATACGCAGTATTTT.

The CDR3 DNA follows: TGCGCCACCAACGACGGAAGTCAACCTAGTATGAACTATGGCTACACCTTC. Amino acid sequence: CATNDGSQPSMNYGYTF. This rearrangement joins TRBV5-1 to TRBJ1-2; the D is unclear. Germline CDR1 SGHRS, CDR2 YFSETQ. The CDR3 contains 17 residues. Trimming shortened V by 9 bases and J by 2 bases, and 26 bases separated the two germline ends.

The table lists this clone with a few counts. The chain recombines TRBV5-1 with TRBJ2-7; 8 bases line up with TRBD1. This CDR3 comprises 14 residues. Germline V gives CDR1 SGHRS, CDR2 YFSETQ. After removal of 4 bases from V and 5 bases from J, the junction contained 8 bases not matched to a gene. This chain's CDR3 is CASSRGQVTDEQYF. CDR3 in DNA: TGCGCCAGCAGCCGGGGACAGGTGACCGACGAGCAGTACTTC.

The chain carries TRBV18 and TRBJ1-1; D is uncertain. Deletions cut 0 bases from V and 6 bases from J, with 14 bases between. The CDR3 is 15 residues long. CDR1 and CDR2 (germline): KGHSH, LQKENI. The CDR3 loop is CASSPPSSTRSEAFF. The CDR3 DNA is TGTGCCAGCTCACCACCGTCCTCGACTAGGTCTGAAGCTTTCTTT.